The 18 T cell receptor beta chains reported below all come from one sample, sequenced in a study of blood T cell repertoires in COVID-19 (dated by TCRdb to the early 2020s). Receptor libraries were prepared by the immunoSEQ multiplex PCR assay. TCRdb holds this immuneACCESS table with in-frame rearrangements only. Some clones are missing; in checked studies, unresolved V genes explain under half, and the rest has no known cause. Present in this sample are approximately 170,000 clones, roughly four fifths of which were seen just once. The biggest ten clones account for 7.5% to 8% of the sample. Sequencing input: peripheral blood. All receptors come from a man aged 35-49 years who had recovered from COVID-19.

Here the CDR3 DNA reads TGTGCCAGCAGTCCCGGACAGAGTACCTACGAGCAGTACTTC. Its translation: CASSPGQSTYEQYF. The chain has TRBV6-2 or TRBV6-3 and TRBJ2-7; tentatively, D is TRBD1 (6 bases). Germline-derived CDR1 and CDR2 are MNHEY and SVGEGT. The CDR3 sequence is 14 residues long. The ends were cut back, 5 bases at V and 2 bases at J, with 13 bases in the middle.

J is TRBJ2-5 and V is TRBV27; tentatively, D is TRBD2 (5 bases). Trimming shortened V by 2 bases and J by 9 bases, and 16 bases separated the two germline ends. Germline values: CDR1 MNHEY, CDR2 SMNVEV (reference sequence). The length of the CDR3 is 14 residues. CDR3 region: CASSLGGELLSQYF. DNA of the CDR3: TGTGCCAGCAGTTTAGGTGGGGAGCTGTTATCCCAGTACTTC.

CDR3 amino acids: CASNRQTQETQYF. The CDR3 DNA reads TGTGCCAGCAACAGACAGACGCAAGAGACCCAGTACTTC. The V gene is TRBV7-9, the J gene TRBJ2-5, with D perhaps matching TRBD1 (5 bases). V lost 7 bases and J lost 2, with 11 bases in between. Germline values: CDR1 SEHNR, CDR2 FQNEAQ (reference sequence). The CDR3 is 13 amino acids.

For the CDR3, the DNA is TGTGCCAGCAGCCCGTTCGCAGGGTTCGACTATGGCTACACCTTC. This sequence encodes CASSPFAGFDYGYTF. This chain uses TRBV5-4 with TRBJ1-2, with D possibly being TRBD1 (5 bases). Germline assignment: CDR1 SGHNT and CDR2 YYREEE (reference sequence). This CDR3 is built from 15 residues. V dropped 4 bases and J dropped 3 bases, with 16 bases sitting between them. Together with reference TRBV5-4 and TRBJ1-2, the CDR3 gives the full variable domain: ETGVTQSPTHLIKTRGQQVTLRCSSQSGHNTVSWYQQALGQGPQFIFQYYREEENGRGNFPPRFSGLQFPNYSSELNVNALELDDSALYLCASSPFAGFDYGYTFGSGTRLTVV.

The chain has TRBV19 and TRBJ2-3; the match to TRBD1 covers 10 bases. CDR1 and CDR2 (germline): LNHDA, SQIVND (reference sequence). CDR3 length: 16 residues. J lost 6 bases, V lost 2 bases, and 8 bases had no gene match. The CDR3 sequence is CASSIHGTGVMDTQYF. As DNA, the CDR3 is TGTGCCAGTAGTATACATGGGACAGGGGTTATGGATACGCAGTATTTT.

This chain uses TRBV4-2 with TRBJ1-4, with TRBD1 as a possible D gene (5 bases). CDR1 and CDR2 (germline): LGHNA, YNFKEQ. The CDR3 consists of 17 residues. V was pared by 1 base and J by 4 bases, with 16 bases between. CDR3 in DNA: TGTGCCAGCAGCCAAGCCGCGGGAGGGGCGGGTAATGAAAAACTGTTTTTT. This codes for CASSQAAGGAGNEKLFF.

The table lists this clone with a few counts. The rearrangement links TRBV5-6 to TRBJ1-1; 7 nucleotides agree with TRBD1. V gave up 1 base and J gave up 0 bases; unmatched junction bases: 6. The CDR3 is made up of 16 amino acids. Germline CDR1 SGHDT, CDR2 YYEEEE. DNA for the CDR3: TGTGCCAGCAGCTTGACAGGGGCCCCCATGAACACTGAAGCTTTCTTT. As protein: CASSLTGAPMNTEAFF.

The genes are TRBV7-9 and TRBJ2-2; 9 nucleotides agree with TRBD1. CDR1 and CDR2 from the germline V gene are SEHNR and FQNEAQ (reference sequence). The V gene end was trimmed by 5 bases and the J gene end by 2 bases; junction bases not matched to a gene: 9. The CDR3 runs to 17 residues. The DNA for the CDR3 is TGTGCCAGCAGCCATCTAACGGGACAGGGCAACACCGGGGAGCTGTTTTTT. It yields the protein CASSHLTGQGNTGELFF.

This chain links TRBV28 with TRBJ2-1, with D hard to call. Germline V lookup: CDR1 MDHEN, CDR2 SYDVKM. Between the trimmed V and J ends, which lost 8 bases and 0 bases, there was a span of 8 bases. This CDR3 has 13 residues. The CDR3 here is CASEASSYNEQFF. CDR3 DNA sequence: TGTGCCAGCGAAGCGAGCTCCTACAATGAGCAGTTCTTC.

The chain is built from TRBV6-5 and TRBJ2-2; D ambiguous. Trimming shortened V by 7 bases and J by 5 bases, and 11 bases separated the two germline ends. Germline assignment: CDR1 MNHEY and CDR2 SVGAGI. The CDR3 runs 13 residues. The CDR3: CASTPYETGELFF. The CDR3 bases are TGTGCCAGCACCCCCTACGAGACCGGGGAGCTGTTTTTT.

This rearrangement joins TRBV6-4 to TRBJ2-5; 8 nucleotides align to TRBD2. The germline CDR1 and CDR2 sequences are MRHNA and SNTAGT. The length of the CDR3 is 14 residues. The J segment lost 8 bases and the V segment lost 11 bases, leaving 16 bases of the junction unmatched. The chain's CDR3 is CASPAGGPGPTQYF. Here the CDR3 DNA reads TGTGCCTCCCCGGCGGGGGGACCGGGGCCAACCCAGTACTTC.

The rearrangement joins TRBV6-5 to TRBJ1-2, with D tentatively TRBD1 (5 bases). V shed 7 bases and J shed 1 base, with 13 bases lying between them. CDR1 and CDR2 (germline): MNHEY, SVGAGI. The CDR3 length is 14 residues. The CDR3 region has the DNA TGTGCCAGCACCCCGGGACTTGATAACTATGGCTACACCTTC. This translates into CASTPGLDNYGYTF.

The chain is built from TRBV4-1 and TRBJ2-1, with 7 bases lining up with TRBD1. The CDR3 extends over 13 amino acids. J was trimmed by 5 bases and V by 6 bases; bases with no gene match: 4. CDR1 is MGHRA, CDR2 YSYEKL, per germline. CDR3 amino acids: CASRRTGDNEQFF. The CDR3 bases are TGCGCCAGCAGACGTACAGGGGACAATGAGCAGTTCTTC.

The CDR3 DNA reads TGTGCCAGCAGCCAATTGGGGGCCTCCTACGAGCAGTACTTC. Its translation: CASSQLGASYEQYF. The chain joins TRBV3-1 (or the pseudogene TRBV3-2) to TRBJ2-7; weak D call: TRBD1 (6 bases). The CDR3 extends over 14 amino acids. Germline CDR1 reads LGHDT; CDR2 reads YNNKEL (reference sequence). Trimming pared 2 bases from V and 0 bases from J, leaving 8 bases between.

V gene TRBV5-1 combines with J gene TRBJ2-1, with D unclear. The germline V and J ends were trimmed by 4 bases and 9 bases, with 17 bases remaining between them. Germline loops: CDR1 SGHRS, CDR2 YFSETQ. The CDR3 has 14 residues. The CDR3 DNA reads as TGCGCCAGCAGCCTCGTTTCCCACATAAGTGAGCAGTTCTTC. Translation gives CASSLVSHISEQFF. Variable domain in full (rest from reference TRBV5-1 and TRBJ2-1): KAGVTQTPRYLIKTRGQQVTLSCSPISGHRSVSWYQQTPGQGLQFLFEYFSETQRNKGNFPGRFSGRQFSNSRSEMNVSTLELGDSALYLCASSLVSHISEQFFGPGTRLTVL.

The chain carries TRBV5-4 and TRBJ1-2; D gene unclear. The V gene's germline CDR1 is SGHNT and CDR2 YYREEE (reference sequence). The V end was cut by 4 bases, the J end by 3 bases, with 7 bases between. The length of the CDR3 is 12 residues. The CDR3 reads CASSAADYGYTF. CDR3 sequence (DNA): TGTGCCAGCAGCGCAGCGGACTATGGCTACACCTTC. Drawing the rest from reference TRBV5-4 and TRBJ1-2, the complete variable domain is ETGVTQSPTHLIKTRGQQVTLRCSSQSGHNTVSWYQQALGQGPQFIFQYYREEENGRGNFPPRFSGLQFPNYSSELNVNALELDDSALYLCASSAADYGYTFGSGTRLTVV.

As to this clone: Other DNA sequences in this specimen translate into the identical CDR3. The chain joins TRBV3-1 (or the pseudogene TRBV3-2) to TRBJ2-7, with D maybe TRBD1 (6 bases). The CDR3 consists of 14 residues. Germline lookup yields CDR1 LGHDT and CDR2 YNNKEL (reference sequence). V lost 2 bases and J lost 2, with 10 bases in between. CDR3 amino acids: CASSQTQGPYEQYF. DNA of the CDR3: TGTGCCAGCAGCCAAACACAGGGACCCTACGAGCAGTACTTC.

The chain employs TRBV7-2 and TRBJ2-1; 8 bases are a match to TRBD2. Trimming took 8 bases from V and 1 from J; bases not matched to a gene: 7. Germline V gene sequence: CDR1 SGHTA, CDR2 FQGNSA. The length of the CDR3 is 15 residues. The CDR3 spells CASAPLAGSYNEQFF. The CDR3 DNA sequence: TGTGCCAGCGCTCCGCTAGCGGGTTCCTACAATGAGCAGTTCTTC.